The next 10 T cell receptor beta chains were all read from a single sample in a study of blood T cell repertoires in COVID-19. Method: immunoSEQ multiplex PCR; TCRdb's copy keeps in-frame clones and lacks some. The sample lists around 200,000 clones, around 84% seen once, with more than 12% in the top ten. Sequencing input: peripheral blood. The receptors derive from a woman in her seventies with COVID-19, enrolled during active disease.

The chain has TRBV2 and TRBJ1-4; 7 bases map to TRBD1. The CDR3 has 14 amino acids. After removal of 4 bases from V and 8 bases from J, the junction contained 7 bases not matched to a gene. In germline, CDR1 is SNHLY, CDR2 FYNNEI. The CDR3 DNA follows: TGTGCCAGCAGTGTCGACAGGGTGAGGGAAAAACTGTTTTTT. This translates into CASSVDRVREKLFF. Full variable domain (missing parts from reference TRBV2 and TRBJ1-4): EPEVTQTPSHQVTQMGQEVILRCVPISNHLYFYWYRQILGQKVEFLVSFYNNEISEKSEIFDDQFSVERPDGSNFTLKIRSTKLEDSAMYFCASSVDRVREKLFFGSGTQLSVL.

V is TRBV25-1 and J is TRBJ1-4; 10 positions match TRBD1. The junction had 16 bases not matched to a gene; V was cut back by 7 bases and J by 14 bases. Germline CDR1 is MGHDK and CDR2 is SYGVNS. This CDR3 has 15 residues. As DNA, the CDR3 is TGTGCCAGCATGGGTAGGGACAGGGGAAACGGCAAGCTGTTTTTT. Amino acid sequence: CASMGRDRGNGKLFF.

The chain employs TRBV12-3 or TRBV12-4 and TRBJ2-3, with D maybe TRBD2 (5 bases). This CDR3 region has 12 residues. V was pared by 6 bases and J by 4 bases, with 8 bases between. The CDR3 here is CASSTLADTQYF. In DNA, the CDR3 is TGTGCCAGCAGCACACTAGCAGATACGCAGTATTTT.

V is TRBV6-5 and J is TRBJ1-5; D is undetermined. The CDR3 length is 14 residues. Germline loops: CDR1 MNHEY, CDR2 SVGAGI. V lost 8 bases, J lost 1 base, and 12 bases lay in between. The CDR3 is CASPRERSNQPQHF. CDR3 nucleotides: TGTGCCAGCCCAAGAGAGCGAAGCAATCAGCCCCAGCATTTT.

The CDR3 DNA follows: TGTGCCAGCAGCGTAGCTTTGGACAGGAACACCGGGGAGCTGTTTTTT. It encodes CASSVALDRNTGELFF. The chain couples TRBV9 to TRBJ2-2, with D perhaps TRBD1 (6 bases). Germline assignment: CDR1 SGDLS and CDR2 YYNGEE. V was trimmed by 0 bases and J by 1 base, leaving 10 bases between them. CDR3 size: 16 residues. The entire variable domain, with the rest obtained from reference TRBV9 and TRBJ2-2, is as follows: DSGVTQTPKHLITATGQRVTLRCSPRSGDLSVYWYQQSLDQGLQFLIQYYNGEERAKGNILERFSAQQFPDLHSELNLSSLELGDSALYFCASSVALDRNTGELFFGEGSRLTVL.

The chain employs TRBV9 and TRBJ2-5, with 8 bases identical to TRBD1. The CDR3 contains 14 residues. V lost 3 bases, J lost 2 bases, and 3 bases stayed unmatched. In germline, CDR1 is SGDLS, CDR2 YYNGEE. CDR3 nucleotide sequence: TGTGCCAGCAGCGGACAGGGGAGACAAGAGACCCAGTACTTC. Residues: CASSGQGRQETQYF.

The chain recombines TRBV3-1 (or the pseudogene TRBV3-2) with TRBJ1-1; D call uncertain. With 1 base removed from V and 1 base from J, the gap between germline ends came to 7 bases. Germline loops: CDR1 LGHDT, CDR2 YNNKEL (reference sequence). This CDR3 has 14 amino acids. CDR3 residues: CASSQGGPNTEAFF. The CDR3 DNA reads TGTGCCAGCAGCCAAGGAGGGCCGAACACTGAAGCTTTCTTT.

The rearrangement uses TRBV6-5 and TRBJ1-2, with D perhaps TRBD1 (6 bases). This CDR3 region has 13 residues. The ends were cut back, 6 bases at V and 7 bases at J, with 15 bases in the middle. Germline CDR1 and CDR2: MNHEY and SVGAGI. For the CDR3, the DNA is TGTGCCAGCAGACCAACAGGGATGGGTGGCTACACCTTC. Translating it yields CASRPTGMGGYTF.

The chain joins TRBV7-3 to TRBJ2-7, with 9 positions matching TRBD2. The CDR3 is 13 amino acids. CDR1 and CDR2 from the germline V gene are SGHTA and FQGTGA. With 2 bases clipped from V and 5 bases from J, the junction kept 1 base outside the gene matches. The CDR3 protein is CASSLGGGDEQYV. CDR3 DNA sequence: TGTGCCAGCAGCTTAGGCGGGGGGGACGAGCAGTACGTC.

V and J are TRBV6-9 and TRBJ2-1; weak D call: TRBD2 (5 bases). V shed 4 bases and J shed 8 bases, with 12 bases lying between them. There are 13 residues in the CDR3. CDR1 is MNHGY and CDR2 is SVAAGI in the germline V gene. The CDR3 here is CASSFGLYYEQFF. As DNA, the CDR3 is TGTGCCAGCAGTTTCGGACTGTACTATGAGCAGTTCTTC.